The 8 T cell receptor beta chains presented below share a single source sample, sequenced in a study of blood T cell repertoires in COVID-19. The assay was immunoSEQ multiplex PCR, and TCRdb's table has in-frame clones only and misses some. This table holds about 240,000 clones, approximately 90% found once. The sequencing input was PBMCs or T cells enriched from blood (not recorded which). The receptors were gathered from a man between 35 and 55 years old who had recovered from COVID-19.

The chain uses TRBV7-2 and TRBJ1-5; 8 nucleotides align to TRBD1. V lost 1 base, J lost 1 base, and 0 bases stayed unmatched. The CDR3 has 15 amino acids. The germline V gene encodes CDR1 SGHTA and CDR2 FQGNSA. The CDR3 loop reads CASSLDRGSNQPQHF. DNA of the CDR3: TGTGCCAGCAGCTTAGACAGGGGGAGCAATCAGCCCCAGCATTTT.

A few counts support this clone. This chain uses TRBV15 with TRBJ1-6; perhaps TRBD1 as D (5 bases). V was pared by 8 bases and J by 9 bases, with 20 bases between. From germline, CDR1 is LNHNV and CDR2 YYDKDF (reference sequence). CDR3 length: 15 amino acids. CDR3 DNA sequence: TGTGCCACCTCCTCCAGACTCCAGGGTGGTTCACCCCTCCACTTT. Translating gives CATSSRLQGGSPLHF.

The chain uses TRBV2 and TRBJ1-6; tentatively, D is TRBD1 (5 bases). V shed 3 bases and J shed 9 bases, with 12 bases lying between them. Germline V gives CDR1 SNHLY, CDR2 FYNNEI. The CDR3 runs 14 residues. CDR3 in amino acids: CASSEGGTSSPLHF. CDR3 in DNA: TGTGCCAGCAGTGAGGGGGGAACGAGTTCACCCCTCCACTTT.

The CDR3 DNA is TGTGCCTGGAGTCCGCAGGGATCGAATTACGAGCAGTACTTC. It codes for CAWSPQGSNYEQYF. This rearrangement joins TRBV30 to TRBJ2-7; a possible D gene is TRBD1 (5 bases). CDR1 is GTSNPN, CDR2 SVGIG, per germline (reference sequence). The V gene lost 2 bases and the J gene lost 4 bases, with 15 bases spanning the gap. This CDR3 is 14 amino acids long.

The CDR3 region is CASSETRQGPGNTIYF. The CDR3 DNA follows: TGTGCCAGCAGTGAAACGCGACAGGGACCTGGAAACACCATATATTTT. The J gene is TRBJ1-3, the V gene TRBV6-1; 7 positions match TRBD1. This CDR3 comprises 16 residues. Germline CDR1 and CDR2: MNHNS and SASEGT. Unmatched junction bases numbered 6, after V lost 2 bases and J lost 2 bases.

The V and J genes are TRBV7-8 and TRBJ1-6, with D maybe TRBD1 (5 bases). CDR3 size: 15 residues. Germline values: CDR1 SGHVS, CDR2 FQNEAQ. Deletions cut 5 bases from V and 9 bases from J, with 17 bases between. The CDR3 DNA reads as TGTGCCAGCAGCCCGCACACAGGTCCACCTTCACCCCTCCACTTT. Encoded protein: CASSPHTGPPSPLHF.

This chain links TRBV12-3 or TRBV12-4 with TRBJ1-5; D is unclear. V was pared by 5 bases and J by 11 bases, with 16 bases between. The CDR3 is 13 amino acids. The CDR3 DNA reads as TGTGCCAGCAGTCCCAGAGGTCAGTCGGCCCAGCATTTT. It yields the protein CASSPRGQSAQHF.

CDR3 sequence: CASSLGWSAGDSNQPQHF. The CDR3 DNA follows: TGTGCCAGCAGCTTAGGCTGGTCCGCAGGGGACAGCAATCAGCCCCAGCATTTT. The rearrangement uses TRBV7-2 and TRBJ1-5; D might be TRBD1 (6 bases). This CDR3 spans 18 amino acids. V was cut by 1 base and J by 1 base, with 17 bases left in between. CDR1 SGHTA and CDR2 FQGNSA come from the germline V gene. Full variable domain (outside the CDR3, taken from reference TRBV7-2 and TRBJ1-5): GAGVSQSPSNKVTEKGKDVELRCDPISGHTALYWYRQSLGQGLEFLIYFQGNSAPDKSGLPSDRFSAERTGGSVSTLTIQRTQQEDSAVYLCASSLGWSAGDSNQPQHFGDGTRLSIL.